The 16 T cell receptor beta chains below all came from one sample that was sequenced in a study of CXCR3-negative and CXCR3-positive naive CD8 T cells. Broader study findings: For CXCR3-positive naive cells, TRB CDR3s were more hydrophobic than those of CXCR3-negative naive cells.

No antigen has been assigned to these receptors. In preparing the TRB cDNA libraries, 5' RACE with UMI labels was used. No DNA is given; TCRdb re-called the 5' RACE reads and lists each CDR3 protein once. The sample totals 85,000 to 130,000 distinct CDR3 sequences; its top ten clones hold more than 0.3%. Sequenced sample: naive CXCR3+ CD8+ T cells from blood. Specified subset: CD45RO-CCR7+CD27+CD95- naive CD8+ T cells expressing CXCR3 (TNR3+). Every receptor here comes from a human donor in good health. Some clones in this sample may be carry-over from other donors' samples.

The V call is TRBV5-5, the J call TRBJ2-3. CDR1 SGHKS and CDR2 YYEKEE come from the germline V gene (reference sequence). The CDR3 contains 14 residues. The CDR3 is CASSARVGTDTQYF.

The chain has TRBV29-1 and TRBJ1-2. Germline CDR1 is SQVTM and CDR2 is ANQGSEA. This CDR3 region has 12 residues. The CDR3 region is CSVEESALGYTF.

The J gene is TRBJ1-1, the V gene TRBV20-1. Germline V gives CDR1 DFQATT, CDR2 SNEGSKA (reference sequence). CDR3 size: 12 residues. This CDR3 is CSVAHGDTEAFF.

The rearrangement joins TRBV2 to TRBJ1-1; TCRdb names TRBD1, which stays unverified in the absence of DNA. Germline V gene lookup returns CDR1 SNHLY and CDR2 FYNNEI. The CDR3 is 14 residues long. CDR3 sequence reads: CTSSETVGGTEAFF.

The chain combines TRBV13 with TRBJ1-1; there is no DNA to check the TCRdb D call of TRBD1. CDR3 size: 13 residues. CDR1 and CDR2 from the germline V gene are PRHDT and FYEKMQ (reference sequence). CDR3 in amino acids: CASSPWDSREAFF.

This chain uses TRBV7-9 with TRBJ2-3; checking the TCRdb D call of TRBD2 is not possible without DNA. Germline V gene data show CDR1 as SEHNR and CDR2 as FQNEAQ (reference sequence). This CDR3 is built from 15 residues. CDR3 region: CASSPTSGSTDTQYF.

The rearrangement links TRBV7-2 to TRBJ2-1. The germline V gene has CDR1 SGHTA and CDR2 FQGNSA. There are 15 residues in the CDR3. CDR3: CASSLATVTYNEQFF.

This chain connects TRBV12-5 to TRBJ2-7; the TCRdb D gene call, TRBD2, has no DNA to confirm it. Germline V gene lookup returns CDR1 LGHNT and CDR2 FRNRAP. This CDR3 contains 16 residues. The CDR3 loop reads CASANLRGGSTYEQYF.

This chain uses TRBV7-6 with TRBJ1-1. This CDR3 comprises 15 residues. The V gene's germline CDR1 is SGHVS and CDR2 FNYEAQ. CDR3 residues: CASSLVRDGRTEAFF.

The V and J genes are TRBV29-1 and TRBJ2-4; the D gene TCRdb calls, TRBD2, cannot be checked with no DNA. In germline, CDR1 is SQVTM, CDR2 ANQGSEA. This CDR3 is 14 amino acids long. The CDR3 region is CSVEDPREDNIQYF.

The V call is TRBV29-1, the J call TRBJ2-5. This CDR3 region has 12 residues. Per the germline V gene, CDR1 is SQVTM and CDR2 is ANQGSEA. This CDR3 is CSVANPQETQYF.

The V gene is TRBV29-1, the J gene TRBJ2-2. CDR3 size: 12 residues. Germline lookup yields CDR1 SQVTM and CDR2 ANQGSEA. The CDR3 protein is CSVEDSPGELFF.

V gene TRBV7-9 combines with J gene TRBJ1-1. The CDR3 totals 15 residues. Germline CDR1 reads SEHNR; CDR2 reads FQNEAQ (reference sequence). The CDR3 loop is CASSLSFSSSPEAFF.

V and J are TRBV2 and TRBJ2-3; as DNA is missing, the TRBD2 call by TCRdb cannot be tested. The V gene's germline CDR1 is SNHLY and CDR2 FYNNEI. The CDR3 has 16 amino acids. This CDR3 reads CASSSPGLAVTDTQYF.

The rearrangement uses TRBV7-9 and TRBJ1-2; TCRdb lists TRBD1, though no DNA is available to test this call. The germline gives CDR1 SEHNR, CDR2 FQNEAQ (reference sequence). The CDR3 runs to 13 residues. The CDR3: CASSQQGAYGYTF.

This sequence joins TRBV20-1 and TRBJ2-7; TCRdb reports TRBD2, a call that lacks DNA to check it against. Germline V gene sequence: CDR1 DFQATT, CDR2 SNEGSKA (reference sequence). There are 11 residues in the CDR3. CDR3 amino acids: CSAPRSYEQYF.